This TCR beta chain appears in the sequencing data of a study of blood T cell repertoires in COVID-19. About the study: COVID-19 samples collected from the United States, Italy and Spain covered acute and convalescent phases. PBMCs, B-cell-depleted T cells, or T cells provided the cDNA or gDNA that made up the material.

CDR1 and CDR2 from the germline V gene are SGHNT and YYREEE (reference sequence). The CDR3 sequence is 15 residues long. J lost 7 bases, V lost 0 bases, and 2 bases had no gene match. The count of this clone is one. Here immunoSEQ multiplex PCR was the method, and the copy in TCRdb shows in-frame clones only, minus some. The repertoire holds 180,000 or so clones, with 80% to 90% as singletons. Sequencing used peripheral blood. The chain has TRBV5-4 and TRBJ2-1; 12 nucleotides align to TRBD2. The TCR originated in a man aged 55 to 69 with acute or convalescent COVID-19. The DNA for the CDR3 is TGTGCCAGCAGCTTGGAGGGACTAGCGGGTAATGAGCAGTTCTTC. This gives the protein CASSLEGLAGNEQFF.